This TCR beta chain was sequenced in a study of blood T cell repertoires in COVID-19. V dropped 3 bases and J dropped 0 bases, with 10 bases sitting between them. From germline, CDR1 is SGHRS and CDR2 YFSETQ. The CDR3 extends over 15 amino acids. Data came from immunoSEQ multiplex PCR; TCRdb stores just in-frame clones and leaves some out. The table shows about 130,000 clones, with over 80% occurring only once. The origin of this receptor is a man aged 60 to 75 with acute or convalescent COVID-19. The sequencing sample was made of peripheral blood. The gene calls are TRBV5-1 and TRBJ2-1, with D unresolved. The CDR3 is CASSSRVDSYNEQFF. CDR3 bases: TGCGCCAGCAGCTCCCGGGTAGACTCCTACAATGAGCAGTTCTTC.